Listed below are T cell receptor beta chains from one sample, sequenced in a study of T cell repertoires in cytomegalovirus infection. TCRdb re-called the reads with MiXCR, one entry per CDR3 protein. The sample records 640,000 or so distinct CDR3 sequences, roughly a third being singletons. The antigens for these receptors are not known. The source was cultured PBMCs, collected from culture after CMV antigen stimulation. These receptors were taken from a human donor in good health (CMV status not recorded). Some clones in this sample may be carry-over from other donors' samples. Both conserved end residues are trimmed from each CDR3. The listing skips clone size in some rows; elsewhere it reads once, few, many or a size class.

J | V | size | CDR3
TRBJ2-1 | TRBV5-1 | - | ASSFATSGGAEQF
TRBJ1-5 | TRBV19 | - | ASSFWNNQPQH
TRBJ2-7 | TRBV12-3/TRBV12-4 | few | ASSFDISYEQY
TRBJ2-5 | TRBV25-1 | few | ASSPLGAGNQETQY
TRBJ2-7 | TRBV7-2 | few | ASSLGGGGLNYEQY
TRBJ2-1 | TRBV9 | - | ASSTLAGGAYNEQF
TRBJ1-2 | TRBV7-2 | few | ASSPVGGQRAGGYT
TRBJ1-5 | TRBV19 | - | ASSISHRSNQPQH
TRBJ2-1 | TRBV7-2 | many | ASSLAAYNEQF
TRBJ2-1 | TRBV19 | - | ASSIGGSESSYNEQF
TRBJ1-5 | TRBV27 | few | ASSFIRFQPQH
TRBJ2-1 | TRBV20-1 | - | SARDTAGGQPQF